A single sample is the source of the 28 T cell receptor beta chains below, sequenced in a study of technical replicates of blood from a few donors. Some clones are missing from TCRdb's copy, which holds only in-frame ones; the method was immunoSEQ multiplex PCR. The sample carries about 76,000 clones, 90% to 95% recorded once. The specimen sequenced was T cells isolated from PBMCs. Every receptor here comes from a human donor in good health.

The V and J genes are TRBV30 and TRBJ1-4, with D possibly matching TRBD1 (5 bases). Trimming removed 5 bases at V and 5 bases at J, with 15 bases between. Germline CDR1 GTSNPN, CDR2 SVGIG (reference sequence). The CDR3 loop spans 14 amino acids. The CDR3 protein is CAWALGVGNEKLFF. Written as DNA, the CDR3 is TGTGCCTGGGCGCTAGGGGTAGGGAATGAAAAACTGTTTTTT.

This rearrangement joins TRBV5-6 to TRBJ1-6, with 7 bases aligning to TRBD1. This CDR3 region has 14 residues. Germline loops: CDR1 SGHDT, CDR2 YYEEEE. V was clipped by 4 bases and J by 9 bases; unmatched bases: 7. CDR3 region: CASSTKGGGSPLHF. Written as DNA, the CDR3 is TGTGCCAGCAGCACTAAAGGGGGCGGTTCACCCCTCCACTTT.

The CDR3 here is CASSFTGTGGSGYTF. The CDR3 region has the DNA TGTGCCAGCAGTTTCACTGGGACAGGGGGCTCTGGCTACACCTTC. The chain has TRBV27 and TRBJ1-2; 12 bases are shared with TRBD1. The CDR3 length is 15 residues. Germline loops: CDR1 MNHEY, CDR2 SMNVEV (reference sequence). Trimming at V came to 3 bases and at J to 7 bases, leaving 6 bases not matched to a gene.

This chain uses TRBV7-3 with TRBJ2-1; 10 bases map to TRBD2. J was trimmed by 10 bases and V by 0 bases; bases with no gene match: 9. This CDR3 has 16 amino acids. The germline gives CDR1 SGHTA, CDR2 FQGTGA. The CDR3 nucleotides are TGTGCCAGCAGCTTAACGACGGCTAGCGGGGGCCGGGAGCAGTTCTTC. Protein product: CASSLTTASGGREQFF.

As concerns this clone: One junction end disagrees with the germline gene, perhaps due to a read error. The chain is built from TRBV4-1 and TRBJ1-1; no definite D call. Germline loops: CDR1 MGHRA, CDR2 YSYEKL. The CDR3 contains 13 residues. The CDR3 nucleotides read TGCGCCAGCAGCTCCCCGGGGAACCCTGAAGCTTTCTTT. This encodes CASSSPGNPEAFF.

V gene TRBV27 combines with J gene TRBJ2-2; possibly TRBD2 for D (5 bases). Trimming cost V 3 bases and J 1 base, with 18 bases left between them. The CDR3 consists of 18 residues. Looked up from germline, CDR1 is MNHEY and CDR2 is SMNVEV (reference sequence). This chain's CDR3 is CASSLWISVSGNTGELFF. The CDR3 region has the DNA TGTGCCAGCAGTTTGTGGATATCTGTGAGCGGGAACACCGGGGAGCTGTTTTTT.

Here the CDR3 reads CASRTRGRGPPYPFF. CDR3 sequence (DNA): TGTGCCAGCAGAACCAGGGGGCGCGGCCCTCCCTACCCTTTCTTT. The V gene is TRBV6-5, the J gene TRBJ1-1; 8 bases agree with TRBD1. CDR1 MNHEY and CDR2 SVGAGI come from the germline V gene. J lost 12 bases, V lost 6 bases, and 18 bases had no gene match. The CDR3 contains 15 residues.

The chain has TRBV7-8 and TRBJ1-2; D is unresolved. In germline, CDR1 is SGHVS, CDR2 FQNEAQ. The CDR3 covers 14 residues. Trimming stripped 3 bases from V and 2 bases from J, with 10 bases between. The CDR3 bases are TGTGCCAGCAGCTTCCCAACACCAAACTATGGCTACACCTTC. Amino acids: CASSFPTPNYGYTF.

This chain joins TRBV7-8 and TRBJ1-1; D is possibly TRBD1 (6 bases). The V gene lost 0 bases and the J gene lost 6 bases, with 11 bases spanning the gap. CDR1 is SGHVS and CDR2 is FQNEAQ in the germline V gene. CDR3 length: 14 amino acids. The CDR3 reads CASSLAGGGAEAFF. The CDR3 DNA is TGTGCCAGCAGCTTAGCAGGGGGAGGGGCTGAAGCTTTCTTT.

A single count supports this clone. This chain connects TRBV5-4 to TRBJ2-7; the match to TRBD2 covers 13 bases. CDR1 SGHNT and CDR2 YYREEE come from the germline V gene (reference sequence). J gave up 4 bases and V 0 bases, and 13 bases lay outside the gene matches. CDR3 size: 19 residues. In DNA, the CDR3 is TGTGCCAGCAGCTTGGGTGGGACTAGCGGGGCCGGGGAGAGGTACGAGCAGTACTTC. Its protein product is CASSLGGTSGAGERYEQYF.

The V and J genes are TRBV5-1 and TRBJ1-4; 7 bases align to TRBD1. The germline gives CDR1 SGHRS, CDR2 YFSETQ. This CDR3 is 16 amino acids long. V shed 0 bases, J shed 7 bases, and the junction held 9 bases outside the gene matches. The CDR3 reads CASSLGGQTSIEKLFF. CDR3 DNA sequence: TGCGCCAGCAGCTTGGGGGGACAGACGAGCATTGAAAAACTGTTTTTT.

This clone was counted once. The chain has TRBV11-3 and TRBJ1-2; a possible D gene is TRBD1 (6 bases). The CDR3 has 15 amino acids. The germline V and J ends were trimmed by 0 bases and 6 bases, with 14 bases remaining between them. The germline gives CDR1 SGHNT, CDR2 YENEEA. The CDR3 protein is CASSLDLNRAHGYTF. The CDR3 bases are TGTGCCAGCAGCTTAGATCTAAACAGGGCTCATGGCTACACCTTC.

The chain has TRBV9 and TRBJ2-2; perhaps TRBD2 as D (5 bases). Germline loops: CDR1 SGDLS, CDR2 YYNGEE. Trimming left V 3 bases short and J 4 bases short, with 10 bases between. The CDR3 is 14 amino acids. The CDR3 region has the DNA TGTGCCAGCAGCGCCACTAGATCCACCGGGGAGCTGTTTTTT. It codes for CASSATRSTGELFF.

The chain carries TRBV20-1 and TRBJ1-2; maybe TRBD1 (5 bases). The CDR3 covers 10 residues. Trimming took 6 bases from V and 6 from J, leaving 8 bases between them. Per the germline V gene, CDR1 is DFQATT and CDR2 is SNEGSKA (reference sequence). Here the CDR3 DNA reads TGCAGTGCCACCAGGGATGGCTACACCTTC. As protein: CSATRDGYTF.

The chain recombines TRBV7-9 with TRBJ2-5; D is unresolved. Trimming removed 6 bases from V and 1 base from J, with 12 bases in between. Germline V gene sequence: CDR1 SEHNR, CDR2 FQNEAQ (reference sequence). The CDR3 extends over 14 amino acids. DNA of the CDR3: TGTGCCAGCAGTTCCCTCGAAGCCCAAGAGACCCAGTACTTC. It codes for CASSSLEAQETQYF.

This sequence joins TRBV27 and TRBJ1-4, with 9 positions matching TRBD1. The germline V gene encodes CDR1 MNHEY and CDR2 SMNVEV (reference sequence). The J segment lost 2 bases and the V segment lost 3 bases, leaving 4 bases of the junction unmatched. The CDR3 runs 16 residues. In DNA, the CDR3 is TGTGCCAGCAGTTTGGGGACAGGGTTTACTAATGAAAAACTGTTTTTT. Protein sequence: CASSLGTGFTNEKLFF.

The chain links TRBV10-1 to TRBJ2-7; 11 positions agree with TRBD1. Germline trimming cut 6 bases from V and 0 bases from J; bases unmatched to any gene: 4. Looked up from germline, CDR1 is WNHNN and CDR2 is SYGVQD (reference sequence). This CDR3 is 15 amino acids long. CDR3 amino acids: CASSRGQGASYEQYF. The CDR3 coding sequence is TGCGCCAGCAGCCGTGGACAGGGGGCCTCCTACGAGCAGTACTTC.

The chain employs TRBV11-3 and TRBJ1-2; a weak D match, TRBD1 (5 bases). Trimming took off 4 bases at V and 3 bases at J, with 12 bases between the two ends. The CDR3 has 14 amino acids. Germline values: CDR1 SGHNT, CDR2 YENEEA. As DNA, the CDR3 is TGTGCCAGCAGCTCCCGGGACTTAGACTATGGCTACACCTTC. As protein: CASSSRDLDYGYTF.

J is TRBJ2-2 and V is TRBV5-4, with TRBD2 identical over 8 bases. V shed 0 bases, J shed 6 bases, and the junction held 4 bases outside the gene matches. CDR3 length: 15 residues. In germline, CDR1 is SGHNT, CDR2 YYREEE (reference sequence). CDR3 region: CASSLGTRGAGELFF. In DNA, the CDR3 is TGTGCCAGCAGCTTGGGAACGCGGGGGGCCGGGGAGCTGTTTTTT.

The rearrangement joins TRBV4-1 to TRBJ2-2; 13 bases fit TRBD2. Germline values: CDR1 MGHRA, CDR2 YSYEKL. J lost 6 bases, V lost 1 base, and 14 bases had no gene match. CDR3 size: 20 residues. CDR3 coding DNA: TGCGCCAGCAGCCAAGTCGGGGCGACTAGCGGGAGGTCTATTTCCGGGGAGCTGTTTTTT. Protein sequence: CASSQVGATSGRSISGELFF.

The chain couples TRBV28 to TRBJ2-5, with D possibly matching TRBD2 (5 bases). Between the trimmed V and J ends, which lost 3 bases and 5 bases, there was a span of 7 bases. Germline lookup yields CDR1 MDHEN and CDR2 SYDVKM. The CDR3 has 12 amino acids. The CDR3, as DNA: TGTGCCAGCAGTTTTCGGGGTGAGACCCAGTACTTC. It specifies CASSFRGETQYF.

The chain employs TRBV19 and TRBJ1-5; 8 bases line up with TRBD1. The CDR3 loop spans 13 amino acids. Germline CDR1 and CDR2: LNHDA and SQIVND (reference sequence). The V gene end was trimmed by 7 bases and the J gene end by 5 bases; junction bases not matched to a gene: 4. CDR3: CASTGTGHQPQHF. CDR3 nucleotide sequence: TGTGCCAGTACAGGGACAGGACATCAGCCCCAGCATTTT.

This chain links TRBV28 with TRBJ2-5, with D perhaps TRBD2 (5 bases). The length of the CDR3 is 15 residues. Per germline, CDR1 MDHEN and CDR2 SYDVKM. The V gene lost 4 bases and the J gene lost 4 bases, with 16 bases spanning the gap. In nucleotides, the CDR3 is TGTGCCAGCAGTTGGACTGGACTGCGTACAGAGACCCAGTACTTC. Translation gives CASSWTGLRTETQYF. The full variable domain, with the rest looked up from reference TRBV28 and TRBJ2-5, is DVKVTQSSRYLVKRTGEKVFLECVQDMDHENMFWYRQDPGLGLRLIYFSYDVKMKEKGDIPEGYSVSREKKERFSLILESASTNQTSMYLCASSWTGLRTETQYFGPGTRLLVL.

In nucleotides, the CDR3 is TGTGCCAGCAGCCCGGACAGGGGGTACTATGGCTACACCTTC. It codes for CASSPDRGYYGYTF. The rearrangement uses TRBV7-8 and TRBJ1-2; 10 positions agree with TRBD1. CDR3 length: 14 amino acids. CDR1 is SGHVS, CDR2 FQNEAQ, per germline. Trimming took 5 bases from V and 3 from J; bases not matched to a gene: 3.

The chain has TRBV7-2 and TRBJ1-2, with a weak D call TRBD1 (6 bases). V lost 5 bases, J lost 4 bases, and 17 bases lay in between. The CDR3 runs to 15 residues. Germline CDR1 reads SGHTA; CDR2 reads FQGNSA. The chain's CDR3 is CASSVQGPSGYGYTF. The DNA of the CDR3 is TGTGCCAGCAGCGTACAGGGTCCAAGTGGCTATGGCTACACCTTC.

The CDR3, as DNA: TGTGCCAGCAGTTACGAGGGGGCAGGGGCTTTCTTT. It translates to CASSYEGAGAFF. The chain couples TRBV6-5 to TRBJ1-1; TRBD1 aligns across 7 bases. With 2 bases clipped from V and 11 bases from J, the junction kept 5 bases outside the gene matches. The CDR3 is 12 amino acids. Germline assignment: CDR1 MNHEY and CDR2 SVGAGI.

The V call is TRBV14, the J call TRBJ2-5, with a weak D call TRBD2 (6 bases). The V gene lost 3 bases and the J gene lost 4 bases, with 12 bases spanning the gap. This CDR3 has 14 residues. Germline V gives CDR1 SGHDN, CDR2 FVKESK. The CDR3 spells CASSQVRGGETQYF. For the CDR3, the DNA is TGTGCCAGCAGCCAGGTGAGGGGAGGAGAGACCCAGTACTTC.

The genes are TRBV12-2 and TRBJ2-5; TRBD2 is taken as the D call from the table, unchecked against the DNA. TRBV12-2 constitutes a pseudogene. The CDR3 covers 14 residues. The CDR3 nucleotides are TGTGCAAGTCGCTCTTACCACACGGGGGAGACCCAGTACTTC. It encodes CASRSYHTGETQYF.